Listed here are 2 T cell receptor beta chains from one sample, sequenced in a study of molecular identifiers for immune sequencing clone quantification (dated by TCRdb to the late 2010s). Library generation was performed with PCR. TCRdb lists the instrument as NextSeq 500. In TCRdb, the public reads were trimmed at Q25 with fastp and aligned with MiXCR, with productive beta chains retained. Each record represents a unique CDR3 protein, reported with the most common genes and DNA among its rows. The sample data list roughly 630,000 distinct CDR3 sequences, and roughly 25% of these were observed just once. The ten largest clones represent 0.7% to 0.95% of the sample. Source material: naive CD8+ T cells from blood, with Jurkat cell RNA spiked in. Interpreted using the paper, the cell subset or site label stands for: FACS-sorted CD8+CD4-CCR7+CD45RA+ naive T cells. The source of these receptors is a human donor in good health. Some libraries in this study had Jurkat cell RNA spiked in.

The chain uses TRBV7-9 and TRBJ2-5, with D possibly being TRBD2 (6 bases). Germline V CDR1 and CDR2: SEHNR, FQNEAQ (reference sequence). The CDR3 totals 13 residues. Trimming cost V 2 bases and J 3 bases, with 7 bases left between them. CDR3 residues: CASSLIAEETQYF. CDR3 in DNA: TGTGCCAGCAGCTTAATAGCGGAAGAGACCCAGTACTTC.

This clonotype was observed a handful of times. V usage is TRBV27 and J usage is TRBJ2-3; 8 positions match TRBD2. This CDR3 spans 16 amino acids. Germline V gene data show CDR1 as MNHEY and CDR2 as SMNVEV (reference sequence). With 8 bases clipped from V and 5 bases from J, the junction kept 15 bases outside the gene matches. The CDR3 region is CASGIQAGGGRDTQYF. The CDR3 DNA follows: TGTGCCAGCGGTATCCAGGCGGGGGGTGGAAGAGATACGCAGTATTTT.